This entry describes one T cell receptor (beta chain). This sample stems from a study of blood T cell repertoires in COVID-19. Study-wide context: Sources were T cells, B-cell-depleted T cells, or PBMCs; the material itself was cDNA or gDNA.

Individuals aged about 18 to 95 years were recruited from about two dozen US areas. Clinical history reported by participants formed the basis on which cohorts were assigned. Germline V gene lookup returns CDR1 KGHDR and CDR2 SFDVKD. This CDR3 has 14 residues. Trimming took off 7 bases at V and 8 bases at J, with 16 bases between the two ends. The assay was immunoSEQ multiplex PCR, and TCRdb's table has in-frame clones only and misses some. Among about 270,000 clones listed, approximately 91% were seen once. The sample was PBMCs or T cells enriched from blood (not recorded which). The gene calls are TRBV24-1 and TRBJ1-4; D unclear. The origin of this receptor is a woman in her thirties or forties with acute COVID-19. The CDR3 loop is CATSASGFGEKLFF. CDR3 sequence (DNA): TGTGCCACCAGCGCGAGTGGGTTCGGGGAAAAACTGTTTTTT.